This TCR beta chain was profiled in a study of blood T cell repertoires in COVID-19. Study-wide background: The origin of the acute and convalescent COVID-19 samples was the United States, Italy and Spain. The analysed material was cDNA or gDNA that came from T cells, B-cell-depleted T cells, or PBMCs.

The CDR3 totals 16 residues. V lost 5 bases and J 0 bases, leaving 13 bases between the germline ends. Germline V gene data show CDR1 as SGHNT and CDR2 as YENEEA. In its sample, this clone was seen once. Original data processing: Cell counts per sample came from amplifying reference gene primers. TCRdb's table, derived via immunoSEQ multiplex PCR, lists solely in-frame clones and lacks some. The V and J calls and clone size were taken over from that table, and D and trimming were inferred from the DNA. The top ten clones hold 0.2% to 0.3% of a sample with around 620,000 clones, 80% to 90% of them seen once.

The receptor was isolated from a woman between 18 and 30 years old with acute or convalescent COVID-19. The J gene is TRBJ2-2, the V gene TRBV11-3; no definite D call. Material for sequencing was peripheral blood. The CDR3: CASSDALPSNTGELFF. CDR3 DNA sequence: TGTGCCAGCAGCGATGCGCTGCCTTCGAACACCGGGGAGCTGTTTTTT.